Listed below are T cell receptor beta chains from one sample, sequenced in a study of cytomegalovirus exposure and HLA in healthy donors. Only in-frame clones appear in the TCRdb table, and some are missing; sequencing was by immunoSEQ multiplex PCR. The sample yields about 160,000 clones, approximately 80% seen once. Sequencing was carried out using PBMCs. The receptors were sampled from a man aged 45 to 65 in good health and CMV-seropositive. The CDR3 runs from the conserved cysteine through the conserved F or W. The order of the fields is V gene, D gene, J gene, clone size, CDR3 protein, CDR3 DNA. The D gene is left open where the match is weak. Rows may omit the clone size; those that give it use once, few, many or a size class.

v_gene: TRBV6-6
d_gene: -
j_gene: TRBJ2-7
abundance: -
CDR3aa: CASSTQGYEQYF
CDR3nt: TGTGCCAGCAGCACACAGGGTTACGAGCAGTACTTC

v_gene: TRBV7-9
d_gene: -
j_gene: TRBJ1-5
abundance: -
CDR3aa: CSSSLGAPEPQHF
CDR3nt: TGTTCCAGCAGTTTAGGGGCGCCAGAACCCCAGCATTTT

v_gene: TRBV7-9
d_gene: TRBD2
j_gene: TRBJ2-1
abundance: few
CDR3aa: CASSRLANNEQFF
CDR3nt: TGTGCCAGCAGCCGACTAGCCAACAATGAGCAGTTCTTC

v_gene: TRBV7-2
d_gene: -
j_gene: TRBJ2-2
abundance: -
CDR3aa: CASSPKTVGELFF
CDR3nt: TGTGCCAGCAGCCCCAAGACTGTCGGGGAGCTGTTTTTT

v_gene: TRBV5-4
d_gene: -
j_gene: TRBJ2-6
abundance: -
CDR3aa: CASSLPGSGANVLTF
CDR3nt: TGTGCCAGCAGCTTGCCCGGCTCTGGGGCCAACGTCCTGACTTTC

v_gene: TRBV4-1
d_gene: TRBD1
j_gene: TRBJ1-1
abundance: -
CDR3aa: CASSQVGTVTEAFF
CDR3nt: TGCGCCAGCAGCCAAGTTGGGACAGTCACTGAAGCTTTCTTT

v_gene: TRBV7-9
d_gene: -
j_gene: TRBJ2-7
abundance: -
CDR3aa: CASSLEQGPLYEQYF
CDR3nt: TGTGCCAGCAGCTTAGAACAGGGCCCCCTCTACGAGCAGTACTTC

v_gene: TRBV7-3
d_gene: TRBD2
j_gene: TRBJ2-1
abundance: -
CDR3aa: CASSSAGGTYNEQFF
CDR3nt: TGTGCCAGCAGCTCGGCGGGGGGGACCTACAATGAGCAGTTCTTC

v_gene: TRBV2
d_gene: -
j_gene: TRBJ1-1
abundance: -
CDR3aa: CASSVMWRTEAFF
CDR3nt: TGTGCCAGCAGTGTCATGTGGAGGACTGAAGCTTTCTTT

v_gene: TRBV7-9
d_gene: TRBD2
j_gene: TRBJ2-7
abundance: -
CDR3aa: CASSPPGGGTSYEQYF
CDR3nt: TGTGCCAGCAGCCCCCCCGGGGGGGGCACCTCCTACGAGCAGTACTTC

v_gene: TRBV5-1
d_gene: -
j_gene: TRBJ1-2
abundance: -
CDR3aa: CASSLQGNYVYTF
CDR3nt: TGCGCCAGCAGCTTACAGGGTAACTATGTCTACACCTTC

v_gene: TRBV7-8
d_gene: -
j_gene: TRBJ2-7
abundance: -
CDR3aa: CASSLLAPYEQYF
CDR3nt: TGTGCCAGCAGCTTACTGGCTCCCTACGAGCAGTACTTC

v_gene: TRBV10-3
d_gene: -
j_gene: TRBJ1-2
abundance: -
CDR3aa: CAISESAVAGYTF
CDR3nt: TGTGCCATCAGTGAGTCGGCGGTAGCTGGCTACACCTTC

v_gene: TRBV5-1
d_gene: TRBD1
j_gene: TRBJ1-2
abundance: -
CDR3aa: CASSQFPGTGGADGYTF
CDR3nt: TGCGCCAGCAGCCAGTTTCCAGGGACAGGGGGCGCGGACGGCTACACCTTC

v_gene: TRBV27
d_gene: -
j_gene: TRBJ2-7
abundance: -
CDR3aa: CASSLSPSYEQYF
CDR3nt: TGTGCCAGCAGTTTATCCCCTTCCTACGAGCAGTACTTC

v_gene: TRBV29-1
d_gene: -
j_gene: TRBJ2-1
abundance: -
CDR3aa: CSVEGGIAGFRGFNEQFF
CDR3nt: TGCAGCGTTGAAGGGGGTATTGCAGGGTTTCGTGGTTTCAATGAGCAGTTCTTC

v_gene: TRBV5-6
d_gene: TRBD2
j_gene: TRBJ2-7
abundance: -
CDR3aa: CASSPPGLAGGPEQYF
CDR3nt: TGTGCCAGCAGCCCACCGGGACTAGCGGGAGGCCCCGAGCAGTACTTC

v_gene: TRBV19
d_gene: -
j_gene: TRBJ2-7
abundance: -
CDR3aa: CASSIGSAYEQYF
CDR3nt: TGTGCCAGTAGTATTGGCTCCGCCTACGAGCAGTACTTC

v_gene: TRBV5-1
d_gene: -
j_gene: TRBJ1-2
abundance: -
CDR3aa: CASSLGGGAFGYTF
CDR3nt: TGCGCCAGCAGTCTCGGAGGGGGGGCGTTTGGCTACACCTTC

v_gene: TRBV7-9
d_gene: -
j_gene: TRBJ1-1
abundance: -
CDR3aa: CASSLGGPELGTEAFF
CDR3nt: TGTGCCAGCAGCTTAGGGGGGCCCGAACTAGGAACTGAAGCTTTCTTT

v_gene: TRBV29-1
d_gene: TRBD1
j_gene: TRBJ2-3
abundance: few
CDR3aa: CSVEAGGFTDTQYF
CDR3nt: TGCAGCGTTGAAGCAGGGGGCTTCACAGATACGCAGTATTTT

v_gene: TRBV5-4
d_gene: TRBD2
j_gene: TRBJ2-3
abundance: once
CDR3aa: CASSSLAGGTDTQYF
CDR3nt: TGTGCCAGCAGCTCACTAGCGGGAGGCACAGATACGCAGTATTTT

v_gene: TRBV9
d_gene: -
j_gene: TRBJ1-2
abundance: -
CDR3aa: CASSPLRGDGYTF
CDR3nt: TGTGCCAGCAGCCCCCTCCGGGGGGATGGCTACACCTTC

v_gene: TRBV6-5
d_gene: -
j_gene: TRBJ1-1
abundance: -
CDR3aa: CASNLRTYTEAFF
CDR3nt: TGTGCCAGCAACCTACGGACTTACACTGAAGCTTTCTTT

v_gene: TRBV28
d_gene: -
j_gene: TRBJ2-5
abundance: -
CDR3aa: CASSSSGTTLGGQYF
CDR3nt: TGTGCCAGCAGTTCCTCCGGGACAACGTTAGGTGGCCAGTACTTC

v_gene: TRBV5-4
d_gene: TRBD1
j_gene: TRBJ1-1
abundance: -
CDR3aa: CASSFLTGGLGTEAFF
CDR3nt: TGTGCCAGCAGCTTTCTTACAGGGGGCCTCGGCACTGAAGCTTTCTTT

v_gene: TRBV19
d_gene: TRBD1
j_gene: TRBJ1-1
abundance: -
CDR3aa: CASSILLTGANTEAFF
CDR3nt: TGTGCCAGTAGTATACTCCTTACAGGGGCGAACACTGAAGCTTTCTTT

v_gene: TRBV7-9
d_gene: -
j_gene: TRBJ1-3
abundance: few
CDR3aa: CASSLSTGPGNTIYF
CDR3nt: TGTGCCAGCAGCTTATCTACAGGCCCTGGAAACACCATATATTTT

v_gene: TRBV28
d_gene: -
j_gene: TRBJ1-2
abundance: -
CDR3aa: CASSLLQGGIITNYGYTF
CDR3nt: TGTGCCAGCAGTTTACTGCAGGGAGGGATAATTACTAACTATGGCTACACCTTC

v_gene: TRBV2
d_gene: -
j_gene: TRBJ2-2
abundance: -
CDR3aa: CASSLQGTGELFF
CDR3nt: TGTGCCAGCAGTTTACAGGGCACCGGGGAGCTGTTTTTT

v_gene: TRBV6-1
d_gene: -
j_gene: TRBJ1-3
abundance: -
CDR3aa: CASSESSSGNTIYF
CDR3nt: TGTGCCAGCAGTGAATCCAGCTCTGGAAACACCATATATTTT

v_gene: TRBV19
d_gene: TRBD2
j_gene: TRBJ2-7
abundance: -
CDR3aa: CASSPGGGLGEQYF
CDR3nt: TGTGCCAGTAGTCCCGGGGGGGGGCTAGGCGAGCAGTACTTC

v_gene: TRBV30
d_gene: TRBD1
j_gene: TRBJ1-5
abundance: few
CDR3aa: CAWSVQGDRNQPQHF
CDR3nt: TGTGCCTGGAGTGTCCAGGGGGATCGCAATCAGCCCCAGCATTTT

v_gene: TRBV7-9
d_gene: -
j_gene: TRBJ1-1
abundance: -
CDR3aa: CASSQKERNTEAFF
CDR3nt: TGTGCCAGCAGTCAAAAGGAGAGGAACACTGAAGCTTTCTTT

v_gene: TRBV7-9
d_gene: -
j_gene: TRBJ1-2
abundance: -
CDR3aa: CASSLVAGHYGYTF
CDR3nt: TGTGCCAGCAGCTTAGTAGCGGGCCACTATGGCTACACCTTC

v_gene: TRBV7-9
d_gene: -
j_gene: TRBJ2-3
abundance: -
CDR3aa: CASSLGGAQYF
CDR3nt: TGTGCCAGCAGCTTAGGGGGGGCGCAGTATTTT

v_gene: TRBV9
d_gene: -
j_gene: TRBJ2-3
abundance: -
CDR3aa: CASSTQGLDTQYF
CDR3nt: TGTGCCAGCAGCACCCAGGGGTTAGATACGCAGTATTTT

v_gene: TRBV10-1
d_gene: -
j_gene: TRBJ2-7
abundance: -
CDR3aa: CASRQGGWYEQYF
CDR3nt: TGCGCCAGCAGGCAGGGGGGCTGGTACGAGCAGTACTTC

v_gene: TRBV21-1
d_gene: -
j_gene: TRBJ1-1
abundance: -
CDR3aa: CASSKAKGQGTMNTEAFF
CDR3nt: TGTGCCAGCAGCAAAGCTAAGGGACAGGGGACCATGAACACTGAAGCTTTCTTT

v_gene: TRBV2
d_gene: -
j_gene: TRBJ2-5
abundance: -
CDR3aa: CASSERSVGGLTQYF
CDR3nt: TGTGCCAGCAGTGAACGGTCAGTCGGCGGATTGACCCAGTACTTC

v_gene: TRBV27
d_gene: TRBD1
j_gene: TRBJ1-3
abundance: once
CDR3aa: CASSRRTGGASDIYF
CDR3nt: TGTGCCAGCAGCAGGAGGACAGGGGGCGCTTCCGACATATATTTT

v_gene: TRBV27
d_gene: TRBD2
j_gene: TRBJ2-1
abundance: few
CDR3aa: CASSTSGRATMYNEQFF
CDR3nt: TGTGCCAGCAGTACTAGCGGGAGGGCCACTATGTACAATGAGCAGTTCTTC

v_gene: TRBV4-1
d_gene: -
j_gene: TRBJ1-4
abundance: -
CDR3aa: CASSPGPRGLNEKLFF
CDR3nt: TGCGCCAGCAGCCCGGGTCCCAGGGGCCTTAATGAAAAACTGTTTTTT

v_gene: TRBV7-9
d_gene: -
j_gene: TRBJ2-2
abundance: -
CDR3aa: CSSSRRISGGTGELFF
CDR3nt: TGTTCCAGCAGCCGCCGAATATCCGGGGGAACCGGGGAGCTGTTTTTT

v_gene: TRBV4-3
d_gene: -
j_gene: TRBJ2-1
abundance: -
CDR3aa: CASSSGGAPNHNEQFF
CDR3nt: TGCGCCAGCAGCTCTGGGGGGGCCCCCAACCACAATGAGCAGTTCTTC